The 20 T cell receptor beta chains below all came from one sample that was sequenced in a study of cytomegalovirus exposure and HLA in healthy donors. PCR primers comprised 60 Vbeta and 13 Jbeta primers. Assay: immunoSEQ multiplex PCR; the TCRdb copy retains only in-frame clones and omits some. With around 52,000 clones in the sample, the ten largest clones hold about 10%. Sequenced material: PBMCs. Every receptor here comes from a woman in her forties or fifties in good health and CMV-seropositive.

The CDR3 region has the DNA TGCAGCGTGTACAGGGGTAACACTGAAGCTTTCTTT. It translates to CSVYRGNTEAFF. This rearrangement joins TRBV29-1 to TRBJ1-1, with 7 bases that match TRBD1. The CDR3 consists of 12 residues. In germline, CDR1 is SQVTM, CDR2 ANQGSEA. The J segment lost 2 bases and the V segment lost 6 bases, leaving 3 bases of the junction unmatched.

CDR3 sequence: CASSPPGRFDNQPQHF. CDR3 DNA sequence: TGTGCCAGCTCACCACCGGGCCGGTTTGACAATCAGCCCCAGCATTTT. V gene TRBV18 combines with J gene TRBJ1-5; unclear D gene. The CDR3 sequence is 16 residues long. Germline CDR1 is KGHSH and CDR2 is LQKENI. V lost 0 bases and J lost 3, with 12 bases in between.

The chain combines TRBV4-1 with TRBJ2-7; weak D call: TRBD2 (6 bases). Germline CDR1 reads MGHRA; CDR2 reads YSYEKL. This CDR3 has 15 amino acids. V lost 1 base, J lost 4 bases, and 14 bases lay in between. The CDR3 here is CASSQGPGRRYEQYF. CDR3 DNA sequence: TGCGCCAGCAGCCAAGGACCCGGGAGAAGGTACGAGCAGTACTTC.

This chain connects TRBV28 to TRBJ2-7; 9 bases map to TRBD1. Looked up from germline, CDR1 is MDHEN and CDR2 is SYDVKM. Germline trimming cut 6 bases from V and 2 bases from J; bases unmatched to any gene: 2. The CDR3 is 13 amino acids. CDR3 nucleotides: TGTGCCAGCAGGACAGGGGGGGCCTACGAGCAGTACTTC. Its protein product is CASRTGGAYEQYF.

V is TRBV2 and J is TRBJ2-7, with D possibly being TRBD1 (6 bases). Germline V gene sequence: CDR1 SNHLY, CDR2 FYNNEI. V was clipped by 5 bases and J by 9 bases, with 20 bases between them. The CDR3 extends over 14 amino acids. CDR3 residues: CASSPQTGPSGQYF. The CDR3 coding sequence is TGTGCCAGCAGTCCCCAGACAGGCCCCAGTGGGCAGTACTTC. The whole variable domain, filled in from reference TRBV2 and TRBJ2-7, reads EPEVTQTPSHQVTQMGQEVILRCVPISNHLYFYWYRQILGQKVEFLVSFYNNEISEKSEIFDDQFSVERPDGSNFTLKIRSTKLEDSAMYFCASSPQTGPSGQYFGPGTRLTVT.

The chain employs TRBV2 and TRBJ2-1, with D perhaps TRBD2 (6 bases). V was clipped by 5 bases and J by 9 bases, with 11 bases between them. This CDR3 has 12 residues. Germline CDR1 SNHLY, CDR2 FYNNEI. CDR3 residues: CASSQGGSEQFF. The CDR3 DNA is TGTGCCAGCAGTCAGGGAGGCAGTGAGCAGTTCTTC. The entire variable domain, with the rest obtained from reference TRBV2 and TRBJ2-1, is as follows: EPEVTQTPSHQVTQMGQEVILRCVPISNHLYFYWYRQILGQKVEFLVSFYNNEISEKSEIFDDQFSVERPDGSNFTLKIRSTKLEDSAMYFCASSQGGSEQFFGPGTRLTVL.

The chain has TRBV7-2 and TRBJ1-4; D unclear. Germline CDR1 reads SGHTA; CDR2 reads FQGNSA. Trimming stripped 2 bases from V and 7 bases from J, with 14 bases between. CDR3 size: 15 residues. The chain's CDR3 is CASSLYFNAGEKLFF. CDR3 bases: TGTGCCAGCAGCTTATATTTTAATGCCGGTGAAAAACTGTTTTTT.

The gene calls are TRBV4-3 and TRBJ1-2, with TRBD1 matching over 8 bases. The CDR3 is made up of 15 amino acids. In germline, CDR1 is LGHNA, CDR2 YSLEER. After removal of 1 base from V and 4 bases from J, the junction contained 5 bases not matched to a gene. CDR3 region: CASSQGTGLSYGYTF. The CDR3, as DNA: TGCGCCAGCAGCCAAGGGACAGGGCTTTCCTATGGCTACACCTTC.

The rearrangement joins TRBV6-1 to TRBJ1-1; no reliable D call. Germline values: CDR1 MNHNS, CDR2 SASEGT. The V end was cut by 3 bases, the J end by 0 bases, with 11 bases between. The CDR3 is made up of 15 amino acids. CDR3: CASSDSGRLNTEAFF. Here the CDR3 DNA reads TGTGCCAGCAGTGATAGCGGCCGATTGAACACTGAAGCTTTCTTT.

The chain links TRBV6-1 to TRBJ1-4; D gene ambiguous. The CDR3 has 11 amino acids. CDR1 MNHNS and CDR2 SASEGT come from the germline V gene. The ends were cut back, 7 bases at V and 8 bases at J, with 8 bases in the middle. In nucleotides, the CDR3 is TGTGCCAGCAATGACCTCGAAAAACTGTTTTTT. It translates to CASNDLEKLFF.

The gene calls are TRBV10-2 and TRBJ1-2; 9 bases align to TRBD1. Trimming cost V 3 bases and J 3 bases; bases outside gene matches: 5. This CDR3 has 15 amino acids. From germline, CDR1 is WSHSY and CDR2 SAAADI. CDR3 loop: CASSDRQGDYYGYTF. CDR3 nucleotide sequence: TGCGCCAGCAGTGACCGACAGGGGGACTACTATGGCTACACCTTC.

V is TRBV29-1 and J is TRBJ2-5; 10 nucleotides match TRBD1. The junction had 9 bases not matched to a gene; V was cut back by 3 bases and J by 8 bases. CDR3 length equals 14 residues. Germline V CDR1 and CDR2: SQVTM, ANQGSEA. The CDR3 sequence is CSVDPGQGMETQYF. The CDR3 DNA sequence: TGCAGCGTTGACCCGGGACAGGGGATGGAAACCCAGTACTTC.

This rearrangement joins TRBV7-2 to TRBJ2-1; a weak D match, TRBD2 (5 bases). The CDR3 has 13 amino acids. With 3 bases removed from V and 5 bases from J, the gap between germline ends came to 8 bases. Germline V gene sequence: CDR1 SGHTA, CDR2 FQGNSA. The CDR3 bases are TGTGCCAGCAGCTTCGAGAGGGACAATGAGCAGTTCTTC. It yields the protein CASSFERDNEQFF.

The V and J genes are TRBV30 and TRBJ1-1, with a tentative D call TRBD1 (6 bases). CDR1 and CDR2 (germline): GTSNPN, SVGIG (reference sequence). Between the trimmed V and J ends, which lost 0 bases and 8 bases, there was a span of 13 bases. The length of the CDR3 is 13 residues. The DNA for the CDR3 is TGTGCCTGGAGTGTTGGGTGGACAGCCGAAGCTTTCTTT. Its protein product is CAWSVGWTAEAFF.

The chain joins TRBV27 to TRBJ2-3; 11 bases match TRBD2. The CDR3 extends over 17 amino acids. The germline CDR1 and CDR2 sequences are MNHEY and SMNVEV (reference sequence). The V gene end was trimmed by 4 bases and the J gene end by 0 bases; junction bases not matched to a gene: 6. The CDR3 DNA sequence: TGTGCCAGCAGTTCATCCTGGACTAGCGGGAGCACAGATACGCAGTATTTT. It yields the protein CASSSSWTSGSTDTQYF.

The chain carries TRBV7-2 and TRBJ2-3, with D unresolved. The CDR3 is 14 residues long. Per germline, CDR1 SGHTA and CDR2 FQGNSA. V was trimmed by 5 bases and J by 0 bases, leaving 9 bases between them. The CDR3 here is CASSRSASTDTQYF. The CDR3 bases are TGTGCCAGCAGCCGGAGCGCGAGCACAGATACGCAGTATTTT. The full variable domain, its missing parts supplied by reference TRBV7-2 and TRBJ2-3, is GAGVSQSPSNKVTEKGKDVELRCDPISGHTALYWYRQSLGQGLEFLIYFQGNSAPDKSGLPSDRFSAERTGGSVSTLTIQRTQQEDSAVYLCASSRSASTDTQYFGPGTRLTVL.

The V call is TRBV5-1, the J call TRBJ2-7; 8 bases align to TRBD1. CDR1 and CDR2 from the germline V gene are SGHRS and YFSETQ. CDR3 length equals 16 residues. The V segment lost 6 bases and the J segment 2 bases; nucleotides outside the gene matches: 13. This CDR3 is CASTGQGTLRTYEQYF. The CDR3 coding sequence is TGCGCCAGCACAGGACAGGGCACCTTGAGGACCTACGAGCAGTACTTC.

The chain is built from TRBV18 and TRBJ2-7; D gene uncertain. Germline V gene lookup returns CDR1 KGHSH and CDR2 LQKENI. Trimming removed 6 bases from V and 3 bases from J, with 12 bases in between. CDR3 length: 13 residues. This CDR3 reads CASSPTLSYEQYF. CDR3 nucleotides: TGTGCCAGCTCTCCTACTCTGAGCTACGAGCAGTACTTC. Full variable domain (missing parts from reference TRBV18 and TRBJ2-7): NAGVMQNPRHLVRRRGQEARLRCSPMKGHSHVYWYRQLPEEGLKFMVYLQKENIIDESGMPKERFSAEFPKEGPSILRIQQVVRGDSAAYFCASSPTLSYEQYFGPGTRLTVT.

The rearrangement links TRBV25-1 to TRBJ2-5, with 8 bases identical to TRBD1. The CDR3 runs to 13 residues. The J segment lost 4 bases and the V segment lost 5 bases, leaving 3 bases of the junction unmatched. Germline V gives CDR1 MGHDK, CDR2 SYGVNS. As DNA, the CDR3 is TGTGCCAGCAGTCGGGACAGGTCAGAGACCCAGTACTTC. Protein product: CASSRDRSETQYF.

J is TRBJ2-3 and V is TRBV4-2, with 13 bases fitting TRBD2. The CDR3 consists of 17 residues. V lost 3 bases to trimming and J lost 6 bases; unmatched junction nucleotides: 9. The germline CDR1 and CDR2 sequences are LGHNA and YNFKEQ. The CDR3 DNA reads as TGTGCCAGCAGCCAGTCCTTACTAGCGGGAGGGGCCGATACGCAGTATTTT. Translating it yields CASSQSLLAGGADTQYF.